Listed below are T cell receptor beta chains from one sample, sequenced in a study of T cells in severe cutaneous drug reactions. TCRdb reprocessed the multiplex PCR reads and stores each CDR3 protein as one record, lacking DNA. Here the sample table reports approximately 9,500 distinct CDR3 sequences. The sample comprised cells from a skin blister. These receptor sequences come from a human donor with Stevens-Johnson syndrome, a severe cutaneous drug reaction. Each CDR3 is given with its conserved first and last residue. Not every row has a clone size; where given, it reads once, few, many or a size class.

j_call: TRBJ2-1
v_call: TRBV29-1
clone_size: NA
cdr3_aa: CSVSRDRLNEQFF

j_call: TRBJ1-1
v_call: TRBV20-1
clone_size: large
cdr3_aa: CSAMSGGEAFF

j_call: TRBJ2-7
v_call: TRBV29-1
clone_size: NA
cdr3_aa: CSIQGRGSSYEQYF

j_call: TRBJ1-1
v_call: TRBV29-1
clone_size: NA
cdr3_aa: CSVVPDRPEAFF

j_call: TRBJ1-3
v_call: TRBV29-1
clone_size: NA
cdr3_aa: CSGRTGASGNTIYF

j_call: TRBJ2-7
v_call: TRBV27
clone_size: NA
cdr3_aa: CASSLSSGTSYEQYF

j_call: TRBJ2-1
v_call: TRBV29-1
clone_size: NA
cdr3_aa: CSVEEYGLSYNEQFF

j_call: TRBJ2-7
v_call: TRBV20-1
clone_size: NA
cdr3_aa: CSATTGTGYEQYF

j_call: TRBJ1-2
v_call: TRBV20-1
clone_size: NA
cdr3_aa: CSVPDRGLWGYTF

j_call: TRBJ2-1
v_call: TRBV29-1
clone_size: NA
cdr3_aa: CSVEVGIRSSYNEQFF

j_call: TRBJ2-5
v_call: TRBV20-1
clone_size: medium-sized
cdr3_aa: CSAMTRGETQYF

j_call: TRBJ1-2
v_call: TRBV20-1
clone_size: NA
cdr3_aa: CSATSDRALRGGYTF

j_call: TRBJ2-7
v_call: TRBV20-1
clone_size: NA
cdr3_aa: CSAAGTSVSYEQYF

j_call: TRBJ2-7
v_call: TRBV29-1
clone_size: NA
cdr3_aa: CSVESRQGYEQYF

j_call: TRBJ1-5
v_call: TRBV20-1
clone_size: medium-sized
cdr3_aa: CSAVPQGARNQPQHF

j_call: TRBJ2-7
v_call: TRBV20-1
clone_size: NA
cdr3_aa: CSAPPGGVSDEQYF

j_call: TRBJ2-7
v_call: TRBV20-1
clone_size: NA
cdr3_aa: CSAPAGEREAYEQYF

j_call: TRBJ2-7
v_call: TRBV20-1
clone_size: NA
cdr3_aa: CSAETVGIGYEQYF

j_call: TRBJ2-3
v_call: TRBV20-1
clone_size: NA
cdr3_aa: CSASRGRAQDTQYF

j_call: TRBJ1-2
v_call: TRBV29-1
clone_size: NA
cdr3_aa: CSAIRTSGTGYGYTF

j_call: TRBJ1-2
v_call: TRBV20-1
clone_size: NA
cdr3_aa: CSASLSGQSGYTF

j_call: TRBJ2-5
v_call: TRBV20-1
clone_size: NA
cdr3_aa: CSASASGGARETQYF

j_call: TRBJ2-3
v_call: TRBV29-1
clone_size: NA
cdr3_aa: CSVESGGPGDTQYF

j_call: TRBJ2-7
v_call: TRBV20-1
clone_size: NA
cdr3_aa: CSARDLEQDALQGGEQYF

j_call: TRBJ1-2
v_call: TRBV28
clone_size: NA
cdr3_aa: CASSLLSIGYTF

j_call: TRBJ2-1
v_call: TRBV20-1
clone_size: NA
cdr3_aa: CSARDKKLARGYNEQFF

j_call: TRBJ2-1
v_call: TRBV20-1
clone_size: NA
cdr3_aa: CSALRGLAGSYNEQFF

j_call: TRBJ2-7
v_call: TRBV20-1
clone_size: NA
cdr3_aa: CSARIMISPYEQYF

j_call: TRBJ1-1
v_call: TRBV20-1
clone_size: medium-sized
cdr3_aa: CSAREQGQMNTEAFF

j_call: TRBJ2-7
v_call: TRBV29-1
clone_size: NA
cdr3_aa: CSVESGLAGNYEQYF

j_call: TRBJ2-1
v_call: TRBV29-1
clone_size: NA
cdr3_aa: CSVRGGHYNEQFF

j_call: TRBJ1-5
v_call: TRBV5-8
clone_size: NA
cdr3_aa: CASSYLDGQPQHF

j_call: TRBJ2-7
v_call: TRBV29-1
clone_size: NA
cdr3_aa: CSVVLRTGPEQYF

j_call: TRBJ2-5
v_call: TRBV20-1
clone_size: medium-sized
cdr3_aa: CSAKRGTTETQYF

j_call: TRBJ2-7
v_call: TRBV29-1
clone_size: NA
cdr3_aa: CSVVDRLLYEQYF

j_call: TRBJ2-1
v_call: TRBV29-1
clone_size: NA
cdr3_aa: CSVDSVSYNEQFF

j_call: TRBJ1-1
v_call: TRBV10-3
clone_size: NA
cdr3_aa: CAISESSGGTEAFF

j_call: TRBJ2-3
v_call: TRBV20-1
clone_size: NA
cdr3_aa: CSAQNLLYTSGGLDTQYF

j_call: TRBJ2-1
v_call: TRBV20-1
clone_size: medium-sized
cdr3_aa: CSAPLASGSNEQFF

j_call: TRBJ1-2
v_call: TRBV30
clone_size: NA
cdr3_aa: CAWGRTAMGYTF

j_call: TRBJ1-2
v_call: TRBV29-1
clone_size: NA
cdr3_aa: CSVGDNYGYTF

j_call: TRBJ2-1
v_call: TRBV7-8
clone_size: NA
cdr3_aa: CASSTGDRGLNEQFF

j_call: TRBJ1-6
v_call: TRBV20-1
clone_size: NA
cdr3_aa: CSASRGQSNSPLHF

j_call: TRBJ1-2
v_call: TRBV29-1
clone_size: NA
cdr3_aa: CSVEVPGTNYGYTF

j_call: TRBJ1-3
v_call: TRBV11-2
clone_size: NA
cdr3_aa: CASTIGGRSSGNTIYF

j_call: TRBJ2-7
v_call: TRBV20-1
clone_size: NA
cdr3_aa: CSARAGGTEQYF

j_call: TRBJ2-5
v_call: TRBV7-8
clone_size: NA
cdr3_aa: CASSLASGALETQYF

j_call: TRBJ1-2
v_call: TRBV20-1
clone_size: NA
cdr3_aa: CSAPAWAVYGYTF